This T cell receptor beta chain was identified during a study of long-term antiretroviral therapy in people with HIV. Study-wide findings and caveats: Following ART, diversity rose but still fell short of transplant donor controls. Repertoires looked antigen-experienced, with only a slight naive shift after ART.

Survey-level immunoSEQ v3.0 assays were run. TCRdb keeps only in-frame clones here, not all; method: immunoSEQ multiplex PCR. This repertoire shows 15,000 to 20,000 clones, 91% found once; its top ten account for 8.5% to 10%. There are 14 residues in the CDR3. Germline lookup yields CDR1 LGHNA and CDR2 YSLEER. The V gene lost 1 base and the J gene lost 4 bases, with 10 bases spanning the gap. As regards this clone: Its antigen is undetermined.

The chain links TRBV4-3 to TRBJ1-1; D unclear. The sequence derives from a man aged 45 to 65 with HIV. The sequencing here drew on unsorted PBMCs, taken 3 years after starting antiretroviral therapy. The DNA of the CDR3 is TGCGCCAGCAGCCAAGTACCCGATGGCACTGAAGCTTTCTTT. Its protein product is CASSQVPDGTEAFF.